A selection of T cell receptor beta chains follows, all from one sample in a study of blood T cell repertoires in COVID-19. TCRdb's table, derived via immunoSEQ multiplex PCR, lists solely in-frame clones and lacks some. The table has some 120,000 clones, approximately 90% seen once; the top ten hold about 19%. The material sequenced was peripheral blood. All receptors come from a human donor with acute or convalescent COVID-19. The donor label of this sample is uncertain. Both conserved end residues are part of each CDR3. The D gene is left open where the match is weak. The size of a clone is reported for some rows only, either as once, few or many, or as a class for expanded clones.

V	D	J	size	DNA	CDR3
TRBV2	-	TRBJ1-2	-	TGTGCCAGCAGTGAAGCGACAACTTATGGCTACACCTTC	CASSEATTYGYTF
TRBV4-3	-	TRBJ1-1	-	TGCGCCAGCAGCCAAGATCTTAACAGCATGAACACTGAAGCTTTCTTT	CASSQDLNSMNTEAFF
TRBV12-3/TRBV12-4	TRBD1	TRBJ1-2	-	TGTGCCAGCAGAGGACAGGGGAACTATGGCTACACCTTC	CASRGQGNYGYTF
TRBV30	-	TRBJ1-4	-	TGTGCCTGGAAGGGGGTCTTCCGACTCGCTCATAATGAAAAACTGTTTTTT	CAWKGVFRLAHNEKLFF
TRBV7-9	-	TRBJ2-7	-	TGTGCCAGCAGCTCTATGTTTGGGGGAGGCGAGCAGTACTTC	CASSSMFGGGEQYF
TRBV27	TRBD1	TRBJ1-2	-	TGTGCCAGCGGAATTCCGGGACAGCTCTATGGCTACACCTTC	CASGIPGQLYGYTF
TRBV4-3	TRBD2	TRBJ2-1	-	TGCGCCAGCAGCCAAGCTAGCGGAGTCTACAATGAGCAGTTCTTC	CASSQASGVYNEQFF
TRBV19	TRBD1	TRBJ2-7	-	TGTGCCAGTACCCCCGGGACAGGACCATACGAGCAGTACTTC	CASTPGTGPYEQYF
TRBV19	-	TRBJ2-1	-	TGTGCCAGTAGTCCTCCCGGGACTTCCAATGAGCAGTTCTTC	CASSPPGTSNEQFF
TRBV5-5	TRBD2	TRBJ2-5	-	TGTGCCAGCAACGCAAGACTAGCGGGGTCGAGCCAAGAGACCCAGTACTTC	CASNARLAGSSQETQYF
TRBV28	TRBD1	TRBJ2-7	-	TGTGCCAGCAGTTCGCCGACAGGGGGGAGGTCCTACGAGCAGTACTTC	CASSSPTGGRSYEQYF
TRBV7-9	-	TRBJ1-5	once	TGTGCCAGCAGCTCCGGTGAGGAATGGAATCAGCCCCAGCATTTT	CASSSGEEWNQPQHF
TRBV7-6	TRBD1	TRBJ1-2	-	TGTGCCAGCAGCCCGGGGACAGACCCACTCTCGGGCTACACCTTC	CASSPGTDPLSGYTF
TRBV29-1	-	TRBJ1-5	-	TGCAGCGTATCTGAGGGTCGAGAACGGCCCCAGCATTTT	CSVSEGRERPQHF
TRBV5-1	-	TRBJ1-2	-	TGCGCTAGCGGGCAGGGTTCGATCTATGGCTACACCTTC	CASGQGSIYGYTF
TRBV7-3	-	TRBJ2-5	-	TGTGCCAGCAGCCGACAGTACCAAGAGACCCAGTACTTC	CASSRQYQETQYF
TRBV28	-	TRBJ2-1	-	TGTGCCAGCGGTTTGGGGGGACGAATCGATAATGAGCAGTTCTTC	CASGLGGRIDNEQFF
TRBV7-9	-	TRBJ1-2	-	TGTGCCAGCAGCTTAGACGGTAGTCTGGATGGCTACACCTTC	CASSLDGSLDGYTF
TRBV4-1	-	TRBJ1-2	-	TGCGCCAGCAGCCAGGAATACCCCAGGGTGATCGGCGGCTACACCTTC	CASSQEYPRVIGGYTF
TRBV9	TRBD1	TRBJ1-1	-	TGTGCCAGCAGCGCGTCACAGGGGGCTCACACTGAAGCTTTCTTT	CASSASQGAHTEAFF